The next 10 T cell receptor beta chains were all read from a single sample in a study of control samples from healthy donors and cancer patients (dated by TCRdb to the early 2020s). Libraries came from the immunoSEQ multiplex PCR assay. TCRdb provides this immuneACCESS table in a form limited to in-frame rearrangements. Some clones are lacking; in checked studies, under half of them reflect an unresolved V gene, and why the rest are absent is not known. In all, the sample holds roughly 170,000 clones, and roughly 92% of those were seen once. 1.1% to 1.5% of the sample rests with the top ten. Sequencing was carried out using blood. Source of these receptors: a woman aged 18-29 years in good health.

The chain carries TRBV7-3 and TRBJ1-1; D possibly corresponds to TRBD1 (6 bases). Germline V gene data show CDR1 as SGHTA and CDR2 as FQGTGA. V shed 2 bases and J shed 2 bases, with 15 bases lying between them. The CDR3 runs to 16 residues. The CDR3 DNA follows: TGTGCCAGCAGCTTATTTGCCGGGACACCTAACACTGAAGCTTTCTTT. Its protein is CASSLFAGTPNTEAFF.

V and J are TRBV13 and TRBJ1-3; D gene unclear. Germline V gene data show CDR1 as PRHDT and CDR2 as FYEKMQ (reference sequence). CDR3 length: 15 residues. Trimming took 4 bases from V and 0 from J, leaving 10 bases between them. CDR3 protein: CASSSRSISGNTIYF. Here the CDR3 DNA reads TGTGCCAGCAGCTCGAGAAGCATCTCTGGAAACACCATATATTTT.

The V and J genes are TRBV24-1 and TRBJ2-3; D may be TRBD1 or TRBD2 (5 bases each). The CDR3 has 16 amino acids. V dropped 1 base and J dropped 0 bases, with 10 bases sitting between them. The germline CDR1 and CDR2 sequences are KGHDR and SFDVKD. The CDR3 reads CATSDFVEGSTDTQYF. CDR3 coding DNA: TGTGCCACCAGTGATTTTGTCGAGGGGAGCACAGATACGCAGTATTTT.

V usage is TRBV5-1 and J usage is TRBJ2-5, with 8 positions matching TRBD1. Unmatched junction bases numbered 6, after V lost 4 bases and J lost 4 bases. From germline, CDR1 is SGHRS and CDR2 YFSETQ. The CDR3 covers 14 residues. This chain's CDR3 is CASSPTGGGETQYF. The CDR3 DNA follows: TGCGCCAGCAGCCCCACAGGGGGTGGAGAGACCCAGTACTTC. Full variable domain (missing parts from reference TRBV5-1 and TRBJ2-5): KAGVTQTPRYLIKTRGQQVTLSCSPISGHRSVSWYQQTPGQGLQFLFEYFSETQRNKGNFPGRFSGRQFSNSRSEMNVSTLELGDSALYLCASSPTGGGETQYFGPGTRLLVL.

The chain employs TRBV3-1 (or the pseudogene TRBV3-2) and TRBJ2-5; no firm D call. This CDR3 has 16 residues. Germline CDR1 reads LGHDT; CDR2 reads YNNKEL (reference sequence). Trimming removed 1 base from V and 1 base from J, with 13 bases in between. CDR3 DNA: TGTGCCAGCAGCCAAGGTAATCCCGGGTTCCAAGAGACCCAGTACTTC. Its protein product is CASSQGNPGFQETQYF.

The chain couples TRBV7-3 to TRBJ2-7; D is unresolved. CDR1 is SGHTA and CDR2 is FQGTGA in the germline V gene. The CDR3 contains 14 residues. Trimming cost V 5 bases and J 2 bases, with 13 bases left between them. The CDR3 sequence: CASSASAEPYEQYF. The CDR3 DNA reads TGTGCCAGCAGCGCCAGCGCGGAACCCTACGAGCAGTACTTC.

This chain links TRBV19 with TRBJ2-7, with D hard to call. CDR1 is LNHDA, CDR2 SQIVND, per germline (reference sequence). V lost 9 bases and J lost 5, with 17 bases in between. There are 13 residues in the CDR3. This CDR3 is CASLDTTSDEQYF. The CDR3 nucleotides read TGTGCCAGCCTCGACACCACAAGCGACGAGCAGTACTTC. Full variable domain (remainder filled in from reference TRBV19 and TRBJ2-7): DGGITQSPKYLFRKEGQNVTLSCEQNLNHDAMYWYRQDPGQGLRLIYYSQIVNDFQKGDIAEGYSVSREKKESFPLTVTSAQKNPTAFYLCASLDTTSDEQYFGPGTRLTVT.

The chain uses TRBV2 and TRBJ2-7, with 7 bases fitting TRBD1. The CDR3 has 13 amino acids. Germline V gives CDR1 SNHLY, CDR2 FYNNEI. The V gene end was trimmed by 7 bases and the J gene end by 7 bases; junction bases not matched to a gene: 10. The CDR3 loop reads CASKGDSLGEQYF. As DNA, the CDR3 is TGTGCCAGCAAGGGGGACAGTCTGGGGGAGCAGTACTTC. Filled out from reference TRBV2 and TRBJ2-7, the complete variable domain reads EPEVTQTPSHQVTQMGQEVILRCVPISNHLYFYWYRQILGQKVEFLVSFYNNEISEKSEIFDDQFSVERPDGSNFTLKIRSTKLEDSAMYFCASKGDSLGEQYFGPGTRLTVT.

The J gene is TRBJ2-3, the V gene TRBV7-3, with D perhaps TRBD2 (6 bases). V gave up 4 bases and J gave up 6 bases, with 14 bases separating them. CDR1 is SGHTA, CDR2 FQGTGA, per germline. This CDR3 has 14 amino acids. The CDR3 DNA is TGTGCCAGCAGCTCGGGGGTGGTTACGGATACGCAGTATTTT. This translates into CASSSGVVTDTQYF.

To note about this clone: The junction does not match germline at one end; this may be a read error. This sequence joins TRBV3-1 (or the pseudogene TRBV3-2) and TRBJ1-1; the match to TRBD1 covers 9 bases. Germline V gene sequence: CDR1 LGHDT, CDR2 YNNKEL (reference sequence). The CDR3 consists of 16 residues. The CDR3: CASSQGGQGLKTEAFF. The DNA for the CDR3 is TGTGCCAGCAGCCAAGGGGGACAGGGATTGAAAACTGAAGCTTTCTTT.